Listed below are T cell receptor beta chains from one sample, sequenced in a study of identical twins. Via MiXCR, TCRdb re-called the 5' RACE reads, giving one row per CDR3 protein. Here the sample spans about 690,000 distinct CDR3 sequences, roughly 6% being singletons. Sequenced sample: naive T cells sorted from blood. The receptor set was obtained from a man aged 18 to 30 in good health. CDR3s include the opening cysteine and the closing phenylalanine or tryptophan.

>TRBV27|TRBJ2-3
CSSSLVGTSGVDTQYF
>TRBV9|TRBJ1-6
CASNGDSLSPLHF
>TRBV7-3|TRBJ2-3
CASSLARTTADTQYF
>TRBV9|TRBJ1-2
CASSDYGYGYTF
>TRBV9|TRBJ2-1
CASSGGTSGSIEEQFF
>TRBV20-1|TRBJ1-6
CSARVRGPVSPLHF
>TRBV25-1|TRBJ2-3
CASSEEAGEKTDTQYF
>TRBV5-1|TRBJ2-1
CATARTGTNEQFF
>TRBV7-2|TRBJ2-1
CASSAPRNEQFF
>TRBV12-3/TRBV12-4|TRBJ1-6
CASSSGQGNSPLHF
>TRBV6-2/TRBV6-3|TRBJ2-1
CASSYRQINNEQFF
>TRBV5-1|TRBJ1-1
CASSNYRDRGATEAFF
>TRBV27|TRBJ2-6
CASSLGAGGTGANVLTF
>TRBV15|TRBJ2-5
CATQITPGTYAETQYF
>TRBV19|TRBJ1-2
CASNFDRGYGYTF
>TRBV12-3/TRBV12-4|TRBJ2-5
CASSLIGTVLQETQYF
>TRBV7-2|TRBJ2-2
CASSYAGGHGGELFF
>TRBV6-5|TRBJ2-5
CASSYVLAVSETQYF
>TRBV5-1|TRBJ1-3
CASSLAGKFTDTIYF
>TRBV6-2/TRBV6-3|TRBJ2-3
CASSYSRWGDRADRNTDTQYF
>TRBV2|TRBJ2-1
CASSDSVRRHEQFF
>TRBV7-2|TRBJ2-7
CASSLAQGSEQYF
>TRBV27|TRBJ1-4
CASSLRKGSTANEKLFF
>TRBV20-1|TRBJ1-1
CSARGDVKTFF
>TRBV18|TRBJ1-6
CASSSAPSSYNSPLHF
>TRBV6-5|TRBJ1-1
CASSTDSPTTEAFF
>TRBV4-2|TRBJ2-2
CASSQDLGLGPGELFF
>TRBV20-1|TRBJ2-2
CSARSKTGELFF
>TRBV5-1|TRBJ2-2
CASRGLEGDTGELFF
>TRBV14|TRBJ2-3
CASSQGARRWGTDTQYF
>TRBV24-1|TRBJ2-5
CATSATGLEGETQYF
>TRBV29-1|TRBJ2-7
CSVRTSSSYEQYF
>TRBV14|TRBJ2-1
CASSQERLAGYHNEQFF
>TRBV7-3|TRBJ2-3
CASSARTGNTDTQYF
>TRBV20-1|TRBJ1-5
CSAPGGDNQPQHF
>TRBV10-3|TRBJ2-1
CAISESLRENEQFF
>TRBV7-8|TRBJ2-7
CASSLGRVDYEQYF
>TRBV5-1|TRBJ1-6
CASNAGTGVSPLHF
>TRBV9|TRBJ2-1
CASTSAGLDYNEQFF
>TRBV6-1|TRBJ2-3
CASSRRLAGTDTQYF